The rows below give T cell receptor beta chains drawn from one sample of a study of OX40 agonist ivuxolimab in advanced cancers. Profiling relied on immunoSEQ multiplex PCR, and the TCRdb table lists in-frame clones only, not all of them. The data show about 86,000 clones, about 90% seen once. Here the sequenced sample was CD4+ or CD8+ T cells sorted from blood, taken in a trial of the OX40 agonist ivuxolimab. All receptors come from an adult with an advanced solid tumor such as melanoma, head and neck, liver or kidney cancer. The CDR3 runs from the conserved cysteine through the conserved F or W. A D gene is named only where the DNA matches it firmly. A clone size is listed for some rows: how often the clone was seen (once, few, many), or a class if it is expanded.

clone_size: NA; j_call: TRBJ2-1; v_call: TRBV7-9; d_call: NA; cdr3_nt: TGTGCCAGCAGCTTAGCGCTTGGTGAGCAGTTCTTC; cdr3_aa: CASSLALGEQFF
clone_size: NA; j_call: TRBJ1-2; v_call: TRBV28; d_call: NA; cdr3_nt: TGTGCCAGCAGTTTAGGGCAGGGCCGCCTAATTGGCTACACCTTC; cdr3_aa: CASSLGQGRLIGYTF
clone_size: NA; j_call: TRBJ1-5; v_call: TRBV6-5; d_call: NA; cdr3_nt: TGTGCCAGCGGGTATAATCAGCCCCAGCATTTT; cdr3_aa: CASGYNQPQHF
clone_size: NA; j_call: TRBJ2-1; v_call: TRBV2; d_call: NA; cdr3_nt: TGTGCCAGCAGTGAAAGCGGGCGAAGCTCCTACAATGAGCAGTTCTTC; cdr3_aa: CASSESGRSSYNEQFF
clone_size: NA; j_call: TRBJ2-3; v_call: TRBV13; d_call: TRBD2; cdr3_nt: TGTGCCAGCAGCCGGCATATACGGGAGGGTCCGGTTGATACGCAGTATTTT; cdr3_aa: CASSRHIREGPVDTQYF
clone_size: NA; j_call: TRBJ2-3; v_call: TRBV19; d_call: TRBD1; cdr3_nt: TGTGCCAGTAGTCTGGAGGACAGGGCTACGCAGTATTTT; cdr3_aa: CASSLEDRATQYF
clone_size: NA; j_call: TRBJ2-7; v_call: TRBV6-1; d_call: TRBD2; cdr3_nt: TGTGCCAGCAGTGAACTAGCGGGGACCCACGAGCAGTACTTC; cdr3_aa: CASSELAGTHEQYF
clone_size: once; j_call: TRBJ2-2; v_call: TRBV4-2; d_call: NA; cdr3_nt: TGTGCCACCCGGGGGAACACCGGGGAGCTGTTTTTT; cdr3_aa: CATRGNTGELFF
clone_size: NA; j_call: TRBJ2-1; v_call: TRBV20-1; d_call: NA; cdr3_nt: TGCAGTGCTAGTAACGGGGGTGAGCAGTTCTTC; cdr3_aa: CSASNGGEQFF
clone_size: NA; j_call: TRBJ1-1; v_call: TRBV19; d_call: TRBD1; cdr3_nt: TGTGCCAGTAGTATGAGCCTCCGGGACAGATGGGGCACTGAAGCTTTCTTT; cdr3_aa: CASSMSLRDRWGTEAFF
clone_size: NA; j_call: TRBJ2-5; v_call: TRBV27; d_call: NA; cdr3_nt: TGTGCCAGCAGTTTAGGCGAGACCCAGTACTTC; cdr3_aa: CASSLGETQYF
clone_size: NA; j_call: TRBJ2-2; v_call: TRBV7-3; d_call: NA; cdr3_nt: TGTGCCAGCAGCTTAAGTGTACCCCGGGGGACCGGGGAGCTGTTTTTT; cdr3_aa: CASSLSVPRGTGELFF
clone_size: NA; j_call: TRBJ1-2; v_call: TRBV6-1; d_call: NA; cdr3_nt: TGTGCCAGCAGTGAAGGGGCAGGGTACGGCTACACCTTC; cdr3_aa: CASSEGAGYGYTF
clone_size: NA; j_call: TRBJ2-7; v_call: TRBV7-9; d_call: NA; cdr3_nt: TGTGCCAGCAGCGAGCCGACTAGTTACGAGCAGTACTTC; cdr3_aa: CASSEPTSYEQYF
clone_size: NA; j_call: TRBJ1-3; v_call: TRBV7-9; d_call: NA; cdr3_nt: TGTGCCAGCAGCCCCCAGGGGATGATGGAAAACACCATATATTTT; cdr3_aa: CASSPQGMMENTIYF
clone_size: NA; j_call: TRBJ2-3; v_call: TRBV2; d_call: TRBD2; cdr3_nt: TGTGCCAGCCTTACTAGCGAGTTGACAGATACGCAGTATTTT; cdr3_aa: CASLTSELTDTQYF
clone_size: NA; j_call: TRBJ2-7; v_call: TRBV2; d_call: TRBD1; cdr3_nt: TGTGCCAGCAGGGGGGACAGAAATAGGGTGGTCCACGAGCAGTACTTC; cdr3_aa: CASRGDRNRVVHEQYF
clone_size: few; j_call: TRBJ2-1; v_call: TRBV11-2; d_call: TRBD2; cdr3_nt: TGTGCCAGCAGCTTACTGGGAGGGCAGGGTGAGCAGTTCTTC; cdr3_aa: CASSLLGGQGEQFF
clone_size: NA; j_call: TRBJ1-1; v_call: TRBV18; d_call: NA; cdr3_nt: TGTGCCAGCTCACCACCGGGGGGCCCCTTCACTGAAGCTTTCTTT; cdr3_aa: CASSPPGGPFTEAFF
clone_size: NA; j_call: TRBJ2-7; v_call: TRBV6-5; d_call: NA; cdr3_nt: TGTGCCAGCAGTTTGGGGGGAGATAGCGAGCAGTACTTC; cdr3_aa: CASSLGGDSEQYF
clone_size: NA; j_call: TRBJ2-7; v_call: TRBV13; d_call: TRBD2; cdr3_nt: TGTGCCAGCAGCAACCCGGGGACTAGCGGGGTCAGCTCCTACGAGCAGTACTTC; cdr3_aa: CASSNPGTSGVSSYEQYF
clone_size: NA; j_call: TRBJ2-7; v_call: TRBV2; d_call: NA; cdr3_nt: TGTGCCAGCAGAGACGGGAGGACAGGGTCTTTGGCCGAGCAGTACTTC; cdr3_aa: CASRDGRTGSLAEQYF